The 14 T cell receptor beta chains below come from one sample, sequenced in a study of T cells in Graves' hyperthyroidism and ophthalmopathy. RNA transcripts were the template for amplifying TCR beta CDR3 regions. A first-round RT-PCR of the TCR CDR3 used the HTBI primer set. TCRdb processed the multiplex PCR reads anew with MiXCR; each CDR3 protein has one entry. Of hundreds of thousands of distinct CDR3 sequences listed, over 35% are singletons. Sequenced: blood. All receptors derive from a man aged 18-30 years with Graves' hyperthyroidism.

This clonotype was found a few times. J is TRBJ2-6 and V is TRBV18; D unclear. This CDR3 has 14 residues. V lost 4 bases and J 4 bases, leaving 8 bases between the germline ends. CDR1 and CDR2 from the germline V gene are KGHSH and LQKENI. CDR3 in DNA: TGTGCCAGCTCACTCCTGGTAGGGGCCAACGTCCTGACTTTC. Amino acids: CASSLLVGANVLTF.

V and J are TRBV2 and TRBJ2-7; D may match TRBD1 or TRBD2 (6 bases each). CDR1 is SNHLY, CDR2 FYNNEI, per germline. The CDR3 totals 16 residues. V lost 2 bases and J 5 bases, leaving 19 bases between the germline ends. This chain's CDR3 is CASSEIGGPGYNEQYF. The DNA of the CDR3 is TGTGCCAGCAGTGAAATCGGGGGCCCCGGCTACAACGAGCAGTACTTC.

This clonotype was seen ten or more times. The rearrangement links TRBV15 to TRBJ1-2; weak D call: TRBD1 (6 bases). Trimming took off 0 bases at V and 4 bases at J, with 12 bases between the two ends. CDR1 is LNHNV and CDR2 is YYDKDF in the germline V gene (reference sequence). CDR3 size: 15 residues. CDR3 nucleotides: TGTGCCACCAGCAGAGATCAAGGACAGATCTATGGCTACACCTTC. Protein sequence: CATSRDQGQIYGYTF.

In its sample, this clonotype was seen a few times. This chain joins TRBV20-1 and TRBJ1-1; D is unclear. Germline CDR1 and CDR2: DFQATT and SNEGSKA (reference sequence). V lost 4 bases and J lost 0, with 6 bases in between. This CDR3 comprises 12 residues. CDR3 nucleotide sequence: TGCAGTGCTAAGCACATGAACACTGAAGCTTTCTTT. Its translation: CSAKHMNTEAFF.

The chain has TRBV7-8 and TRBJ1-1, with TRBD1 as a possible D gene (5 bases). This CDR3 has 18 amino acids. Between the trimmed V and J ends, which lost 5 bases and 7 bases, there was a span of 29 bases. Germline-derived CDR1 and CDR2 are SGHVS and FQNEAQ. CDR3 in amino acids: CASSPSGVGEKGPDEAFF. In nucleotides, the CDR3 is TGTGCCAGCAGCCCCTCCGGGGTTGGGGAGAAGGGGCCGGATGAAGCTTTCTTT. The variable domain in full, completed from reference TRBV7-8 and TRBJ1-1, reads GAGVSQSPRYKVAKRGQDVALRCDPISGHVSLFWYQQALGQGPEFLTYFQNEAQLDKSGLPSDRFFAERPEGSVSTLKIQRTQQEDSAVYLCASSPSGVGEKGPDEAFFGQGTRLTVV.

This clonotype showed up just a few times. The rearrangement joins TRBV5-4 to TRBJ1-4; the D is unclear. This CDR3 has 14 residues. V was trimmed by 4 bases and J by 6 bases, leaving 13 bases between them. Germline CDR1 SGHNT, CDR2 YYREEE (reference sequence). This CDR3 reads CASSLGFGDEKLFF. In DNA form, the CDR3 reads TGTGCCAGCAGCCTCGGATTTGGGGATGAAAAACTGTTTTTT.

This chain uses TRBV7-2 with TRBJ1-6, with 9 bases aligning to TRBD1. The CDR3 is made up of 17 amino acids. J lost 3 bases, V lost 6 bases, and 9 bases had no gene match. In germline, CDR1 is SGHTA, CDR2 FQGNSA. The CDR3 DNA sequence: TGTGCCAGCAGGGGGCGGGACAGGGCCCTCTATAATTCACCCCTCCACTTT. Its protein is CASRGRDRALYNSPLHF.

The V call is TRBV10-3, the J call TRBJ1-6, with 10 bases identical to TRBD1. This CDR3 is built from 14 residues. The germline CDR1 and CDR2 sequences are ENHRY and SYGVKD. Unmatched junction bases numbered 6, after V lost 7 bases and J lost 9 bases. CDR3 bases: TGTGCCATCAAGGGGACAGGGGCTGGTTCACCCCTCCACTTT. Translating it yields CAIKGTGAGSPLHF.

The CDR3 sequence: CASSTQGMNTEAFF. The CDR3 DNA reads as TGTGCCAGTAGTACTCAGGGAATGAACACTGAAGCTTTCTTT. This chain links TRBV19 with TRBJ1-1; TRBD1 is a possible D gene (5 bases). Between the trimmed V and J ends, which lost 4 bases and 0 bases, there was a span of 9 bases. The germline CDR1 and CDR2 sequences are LNHDA and SQIVND (reference sequence). CDR3 size: 14 residues.

This sequence joins TRBV7-9 and TRBJ2-5, with 9 bases lining up with TRBD1. The CDR3 totals 17 residues. Germline loops: CDR1 SEHNR, CDR2 FQNEAQ (reference sequence). V lost 7 bases and J lost 5; bases outside the gene matches: 17. The CDR3, as DNA: TGTGCCAGCACCCAGGGACAGGGAAGCATTCTGTCGGAGACCCAGTACTTC. The encoded protein is CASTQGQGSILSETQYF.

The genes are TRBV10-3 and TRBJ2-7; no clear D. Trimming shortened V by 4 bases and J by 2 bases, and 9 bases separated the two germline ends. From germline, CDR1 is ENHRY and CDR2 SYGVKD. The CDR3 consists of 13 residues. CDR3 in DNA: TGTGCCATCAGTGTGGACCAGACCTACGAGCAGTACTTC. It is translated as CAISVDQTYEQYF.

This sequence joins TRBV9 and TRBJ2-5; 8 positions match TRBD2. CDR3 length: 14 residues. Germline lookup yields CDR1 SGDLS and CDR2 YYNGEE. V gave up 4 bases and J gave up 4 bases; unmatched junction bases: 6. Here the CDR3 DNA reads TGTGCCAGCAGCCGGGGGGGGAGAGGAGAGACCCAGTACTTC. Residues: CASSRGGRGETQYF.

In regard to this clonotype: This may stem from a read error, because a much larger clone lies one nucleotide away. The chain couples TRBV10-3 to TRBJ2-5; 7 nucleotides line up with TRBD2. Per the germline V gene, CDR1 is ENHRY and CDR2 is SYGVKD. The CDR3 is 15 residues long. The trim removed 10 bases at V and 4 bases at J, leaving 15 bases unmatched. CDR3 sequence: CASSGVSVGRETQYF. The CDR3 bases are TGTGCCAGCAGCGGGGTCAGTGTGGGGCGAGAGACCCAGTACTTC.

This chain links TRBV7-6 with TRBJ2-2; no definite D call. Germline values: CDR1 SGHVS, CDR2 FNYEAQ. The length of the CDR3 is 12 residues. The germline V and J ends were trimmed by 6 bases and 8 bases, with 10 bases remaining between them. The CDR3 loop is CASRPVTGELFF. The CDR3 DNA reads TGTGCCAGCAGGCCCGTTACGGGGGAGCTGTTTTTT.